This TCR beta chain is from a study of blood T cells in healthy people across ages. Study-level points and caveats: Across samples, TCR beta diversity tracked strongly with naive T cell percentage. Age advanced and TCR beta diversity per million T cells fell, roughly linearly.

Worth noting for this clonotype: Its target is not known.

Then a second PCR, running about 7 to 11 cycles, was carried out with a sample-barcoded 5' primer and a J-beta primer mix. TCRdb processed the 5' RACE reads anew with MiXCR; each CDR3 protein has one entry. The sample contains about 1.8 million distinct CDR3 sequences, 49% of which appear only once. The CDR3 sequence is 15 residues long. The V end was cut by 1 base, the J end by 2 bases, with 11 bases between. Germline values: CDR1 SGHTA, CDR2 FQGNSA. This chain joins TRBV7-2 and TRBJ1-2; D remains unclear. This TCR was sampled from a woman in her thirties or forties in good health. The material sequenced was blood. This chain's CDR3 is CASSLVAQTNYGYTF. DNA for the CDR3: TGTGCCAGCAGCTTAGTCGCGCAAACGAACTATGGCTACACCTTC.